This TCR beta chain originates from a study of blood T cell repertoires in COVID-19. Study-wide background: Material from acute and convalescent COVID-19 was sourced from the United States, Italy and Spain. Sample material is recorded as cDNA or gDNA derived from T cells, B-cell-depleted T cells, or PBMCs.

The Seattle patients, enrolled during active infection, were followed longitudinally. In germline, CDR1 is SGHVS, CDR2 FQNEAQ. After removal of 6 bases from V and 0 bases from J, the junction contained 5 bases not matched to a gene. The length of the CDR3 is 15 residues. Original analysis: Using reference gene primer amplification, nucleated cell counts were estimated. TCRdb's copy holds only in-frame clones and misses some; the assay was immunoSEQ multiplex PCR. V, J and clone size reflect that table, while D and trimming were determined from the DNA. The profile shows tens of thousands of clones, about 90% of them singletons.

This TCR was recovered from a man aged 50 to 60 with COVID-19, enrolled during active disease. The rearrangement uses TRBV7-8 and TRBJ2-3; 8 nucleotides agree with TRBD2. The sequencing input was peripheral blood. The chain's CDR3 is CASRVAGFSTDTQYF. DNA for the CDR3: TGTGCCAGCAGGGTAGCGGGGTTTAGCACAGATACGCAGTATTTT. The full variable domain, rest sourced from reference TRBV7-8 and TRBJ2-3, is GAGVSQSPRYKVAKRGQDVALRCDPISGHVSLFWYQQALGQGPEFLTYFQNEAQLDKSGLPSDRFFAERPEGSVSTLKIQRTQQEDSAVYLCASRVAGFSTDTQYFGPGTRLTVL.